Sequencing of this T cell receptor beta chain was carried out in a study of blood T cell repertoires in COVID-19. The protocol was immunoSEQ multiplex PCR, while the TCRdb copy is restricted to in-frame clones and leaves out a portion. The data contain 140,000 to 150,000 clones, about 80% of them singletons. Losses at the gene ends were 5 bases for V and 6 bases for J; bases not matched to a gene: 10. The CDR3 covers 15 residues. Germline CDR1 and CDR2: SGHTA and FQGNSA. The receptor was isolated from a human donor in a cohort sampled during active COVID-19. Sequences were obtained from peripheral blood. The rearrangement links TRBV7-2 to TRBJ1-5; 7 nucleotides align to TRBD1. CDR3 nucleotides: TGTGCCAGCAGCAACCACAGGGGCGCGGGTCAGCCCCAGCATTTT. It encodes CASSNHRGAGQPQHF.